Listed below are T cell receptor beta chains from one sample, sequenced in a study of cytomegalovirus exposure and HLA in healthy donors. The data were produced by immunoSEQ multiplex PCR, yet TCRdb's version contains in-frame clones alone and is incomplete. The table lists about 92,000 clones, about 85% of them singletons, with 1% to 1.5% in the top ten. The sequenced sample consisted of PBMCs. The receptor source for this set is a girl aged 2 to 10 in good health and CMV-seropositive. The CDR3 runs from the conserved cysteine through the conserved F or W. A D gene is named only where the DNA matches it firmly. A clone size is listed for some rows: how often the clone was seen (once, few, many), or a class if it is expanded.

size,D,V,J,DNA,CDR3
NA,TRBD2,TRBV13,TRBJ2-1,TGTGCCAGCAGCTATATAGCGGGAGGTAATTACAATGAGCAGTTCTTC,CASSYIAGGNYNEQFF
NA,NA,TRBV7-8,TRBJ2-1,TGTGCCAGCAGCCACCGACAGGCCGAAAACAATGAGCAGTTCTTC,CASSHRQAENNEQFF
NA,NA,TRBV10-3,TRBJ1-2,TGTGCCATCAGTGTGGCGGGAAGGGTGAGCTATGGCTACACCTTC,CAISVAGRVSYGYTF
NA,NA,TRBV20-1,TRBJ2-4,TGCAGTCCTTTATCGGGAAACATTCAGTACTTC,CSPLSGNIQYF
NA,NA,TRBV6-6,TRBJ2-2,TGTGCCAGCAGTGACAGACTTACCGGGGAGCTGTTTTTT,CASSDRLTGELFF
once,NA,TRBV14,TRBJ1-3,TGTGCCAGCAGGGACACGGGCACTGGAAACACCATATATTTT,CASRDTGTGNTIYF
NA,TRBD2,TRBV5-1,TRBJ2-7,TGCGCCAGCAGCTTACTAGCGGGGGATCCCTACGAGCAGTACTTC,CASSLLAGDPYEQYF
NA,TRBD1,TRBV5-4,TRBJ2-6,TGTGCCAGCAGCTGGGGACAGGGGAGTTACGGCAGATCTGGGGCCAACGTCCTGACTTTC,CASSWGQGSYGRSGANVLTF
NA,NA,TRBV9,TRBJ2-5,TGTGCCAGCAGCCCGGAGACTGCTCGCGAGACCCAGTACTTC,CASSPETARETQYF
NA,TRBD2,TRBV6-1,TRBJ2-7,TGTGCCAGCAGTGAAACCCCTTCGGGGGGTGAATACGAGCAGTACTTC,CASSETPSGGEYEQYF
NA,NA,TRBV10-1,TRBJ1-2,TGCGCCAGCAGTACGGGAGACGGAGGGGGCTACACCTTC,CASSTGDGGGYTF
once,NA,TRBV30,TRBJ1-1,TGTGCCTGGAGTGCCGGACTTGGCACTGAAGCTTTCTTT,CAWSAGLGTEAFF
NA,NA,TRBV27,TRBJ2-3,TGTGCCAGCAGTTTATCGCTAGGTATCGCAGATACGCAGTATTTT,CASSLSLGIADTQYF
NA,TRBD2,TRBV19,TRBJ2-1,TGTGCCAGTAGGGGTAGCGGGAGTTTGGTTCATGAGCAGTTCTTC,CASRGSGSLVHEQFF
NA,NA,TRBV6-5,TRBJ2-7,TGTGCCAGCAGTCTCCACGGGGAGACCTACGAGCAGTACTTC,CASSLHGETYEQYF
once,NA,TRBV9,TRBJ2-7,TGTGCCAGCAGCGTTTCCCCTGGTAGCTCCTACGAGCAGTACTTC,CASSVSPGSSYEQYF
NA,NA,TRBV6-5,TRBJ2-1,TGTGCCAGCAGGGTCAGAAATGAGCAGTTCTTC,CASRVRNEQFF
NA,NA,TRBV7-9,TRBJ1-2,TGTGCCAGCAGCTTATTGTCAGAGGGATCGGATGGCTACACCTTC,CASSLLSEGSDGYTF
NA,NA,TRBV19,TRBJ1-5,TGTGCCAGTAGTATAGATGCCGGGAGTGGCAATCAGCCCCAGCATTTT,CASSIDAGSGNQPQHF
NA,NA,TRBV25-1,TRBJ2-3,TGTGCCAGCAGTGAATATAGGACTTCCCAAGCGCAGTATTTT,CASSEYRTSQAQYF
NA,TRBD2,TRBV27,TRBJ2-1,TGTGCCAGCAGAAGGACTAGATTAATGGATGAGCAGTTCTTC,CASRRTRLMDEQFF
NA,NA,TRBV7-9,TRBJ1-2,TGTGCCAGCAGCACCAGGGCAGGGGATGGTGGCTACACCTTC,CASSTRAGDGGYTF
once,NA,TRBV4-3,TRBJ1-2,TGCGCCAGCAGCCAAGAGCCGGGGGATGGCTACACCTTC,CASSQEPGDGYTF
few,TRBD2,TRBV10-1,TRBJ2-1,TGCGCCAGCAGTGCAGCGGGATACAATGAGCAGTTCTTC,CASSAAGYNEQFF
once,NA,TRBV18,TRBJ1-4,TGTGCCAGCTCACCAATGAGTGAAAAACTGTTTTTT,CASSPMSEKLFF
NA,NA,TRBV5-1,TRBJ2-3,TGCGCCAGCAGCCTTAACTCGGATACGCAGTATTTT,CASSLNSDTQYF
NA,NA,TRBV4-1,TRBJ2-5,TGCGCCAGCAGCCAAGGAGGGACTCAAGAGACCCAGTACTTC,CASSQGGTQETQYF
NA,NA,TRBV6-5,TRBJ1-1,TGTGCCAGCAGTTACTCGAAGGGGGTCGGTGCTGAAGCTTTCTTT,CASSYSKGVGAEAFF
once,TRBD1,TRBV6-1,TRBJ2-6,TGTGCCAGCAGTGTCCTTCCGGGACAGGGAGCTGGGGCCAACGTCCTGACTTTC,CASSVLPGQGAGANVLTF
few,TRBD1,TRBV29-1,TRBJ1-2,TGCAGCGTGGACAGGTCCGTCAGCTATGGCTACACCTTC,CSVDRSVSYGYTF